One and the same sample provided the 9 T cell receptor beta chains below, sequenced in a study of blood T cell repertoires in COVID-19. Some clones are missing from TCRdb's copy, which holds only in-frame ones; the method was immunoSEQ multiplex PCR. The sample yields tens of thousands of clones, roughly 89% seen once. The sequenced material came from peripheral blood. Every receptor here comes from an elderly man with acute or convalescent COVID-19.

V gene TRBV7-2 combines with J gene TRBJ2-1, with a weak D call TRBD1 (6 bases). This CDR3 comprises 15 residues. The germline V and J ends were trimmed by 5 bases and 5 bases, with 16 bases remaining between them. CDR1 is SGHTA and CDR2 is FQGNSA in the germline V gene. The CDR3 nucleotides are TGTGCCAGCAGCCTACAGGGAAGAGGGCACAATGAGCAGTTCTTC. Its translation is CASSLQGRGHNEQFF.

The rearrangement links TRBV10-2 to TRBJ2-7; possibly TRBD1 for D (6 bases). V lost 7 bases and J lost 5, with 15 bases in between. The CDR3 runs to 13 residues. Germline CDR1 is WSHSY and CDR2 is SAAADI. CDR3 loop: CASNPAGAHEQYF. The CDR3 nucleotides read TGCGCCAGCAACCCGGCAGGGGCGCACGAGCAGTACTTC.

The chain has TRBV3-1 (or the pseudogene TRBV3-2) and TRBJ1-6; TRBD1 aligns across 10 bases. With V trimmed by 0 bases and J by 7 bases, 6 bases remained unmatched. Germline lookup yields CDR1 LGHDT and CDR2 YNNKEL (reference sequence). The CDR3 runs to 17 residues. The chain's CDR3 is CASSQDDRGPENSPLHF. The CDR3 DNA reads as TGTGCCAGCAGCCAAGACGACAGGGGGCCGGAGAATTCACCCCTCCACTTT.

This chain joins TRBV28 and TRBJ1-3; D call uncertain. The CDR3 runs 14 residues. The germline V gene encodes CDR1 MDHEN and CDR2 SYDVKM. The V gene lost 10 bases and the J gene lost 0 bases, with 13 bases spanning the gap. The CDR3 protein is CATLPGNSGNTIYF. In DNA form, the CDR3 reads TGTGCCACCCTCCCCGGGAACTCTGGAAACACCATATATTTT.

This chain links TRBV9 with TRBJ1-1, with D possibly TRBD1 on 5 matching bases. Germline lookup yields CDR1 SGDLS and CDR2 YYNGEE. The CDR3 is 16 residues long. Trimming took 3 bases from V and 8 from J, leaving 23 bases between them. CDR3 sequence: CASSARIGVATSEAFF. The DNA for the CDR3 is TGTGCCAGCAGCGCCCGGATAGGGGTTGCCACGTCAGAAGCTTTCTTT.

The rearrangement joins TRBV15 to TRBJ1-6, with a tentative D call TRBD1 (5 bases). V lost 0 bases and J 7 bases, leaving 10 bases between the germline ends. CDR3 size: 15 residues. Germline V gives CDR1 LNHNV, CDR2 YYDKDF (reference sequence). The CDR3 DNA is TGTGCCACCAGCAGAGATCTCCCAGGGAATTCACCCCTCCACTTT. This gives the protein CATSRDLPGNSPLHF.

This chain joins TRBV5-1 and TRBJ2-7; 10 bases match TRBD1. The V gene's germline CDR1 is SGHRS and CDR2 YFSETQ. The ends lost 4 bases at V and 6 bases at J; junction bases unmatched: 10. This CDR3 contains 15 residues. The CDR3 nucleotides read TGCGCCAGCAGCCGGGTAGGGGACAGGGGTCGCGAGCAGTACTTC. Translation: CASSRVGDRGREQYF.

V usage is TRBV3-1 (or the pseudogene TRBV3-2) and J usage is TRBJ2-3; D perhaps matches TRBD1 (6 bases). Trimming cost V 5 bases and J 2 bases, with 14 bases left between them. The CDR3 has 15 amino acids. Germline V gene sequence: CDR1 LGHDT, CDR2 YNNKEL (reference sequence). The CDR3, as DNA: TGTGCCAGCAGCTCACGACAGGTTGTCACAGATACGCAGTATTTT. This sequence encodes CASSSRQVVTDTQYF.

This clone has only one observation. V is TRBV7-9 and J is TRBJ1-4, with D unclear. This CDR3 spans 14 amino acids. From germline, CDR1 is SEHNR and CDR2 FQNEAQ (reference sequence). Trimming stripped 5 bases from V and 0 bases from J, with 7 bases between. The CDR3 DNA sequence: TGTGCCAGCAGCCCTCTTGCAACTAATGAAAAACTGTTTTTT. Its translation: CASSPLATNEKLFF.